The 27 T cell receptor beta chains given below trace back to one sample, sequenced in a study of post-analysis software for immune sequencing data (dated by TCRdb to 2014 to 2015). Study-wide findings and limitations: Patients showed significantly higher frequencies than controls for five TRBV segments, among them TRBV5-6, TRBV5-1 and TRBV20-1.

Antigen specificity for these receptors is unknown. The library was generated by PCR. The instrument given in TCRdb is Illumina HiSeq 2500. Unique molecular identifiers were incorporated into TCR beta cDNA libraries to reduce PCR and sequencing biases. Using fastp trimming at Q25 and MiXCR clonotype assembly, TCRdb reanalyzed the public sequencing data and kept in-frame beta chains. Entries that share a CDR3 protein sequence are merged under the most common genes and DNA. The sample yields hundreds of thousands of distinct CDR3 sequences; approximately 33% were counted once. The ten largest clones capture under 15% of the sample. The sequencing sample was made of blood. The receptor set was obtained from a girl between 10 and 17 years old with multiple sclerosis.

The rearrangement uses TRBV29-1 and TRBJ1-1, with D possibly matching TRBD1 (5 bases). Germline V lookup: CDR1 SQVTM, CDR2 ANQGSEA. Trimming stripped 5 bases from V and 5 bases from J, with 15 bases between. The CDR3 sequence is 13 residues long. Here the CDR3 reads CSVRGGDRTEAFF. CDR3 DNA: TGCAGCGTTCGGGGGGGGGACCGGACTGAAGCTTTCTTT.

The V call is TRBV5-1, the J call TRBJ2-1; D is unclear. V gave up 0 bases and J gave up 5 bases, with 9 bases separating them. The CDR3 runs to 14 residues. Germline V gene data show CDR1 as SGHRS and CDR2 as YFSETQ. CDR3 coding DNA: TGCGCCAGCAGCTTGGGGGCCGCCAACAATGAGCAGTTCTTC. Residues: CASSLGAANNEQFF.

This chain connects TRBV6-6 to TRBJ2-5; D uncertain. Germline lookup yields CDR1 MNHNY and CDR2 SVGAGI (reference sequence). This CDR3 region has 13 residues. Trimming took 7 bases from V and 1 from J, leaving 10 bases between them. The CDR3 loop reads CASIPVSQETQYF. The CDR3 DNA reads as TGTGCCAGCATCCCCGTCTCCCAAGAGACCCAGTACTTC.

This chain connects TRBV19 to TRBJ1-4; D remains unclear. This CDR3 has 14 amino acids. Germline CDR1 reads LNHDA; CDR2 reads SQIVND (reference sequence). V was pared by 5 bases and J by 6 bases, with 13 bases between. The CDR3 sequence is CASSPRRVYEKLFF. The DNA for the CDR3 is TGTGCCAGTAGTCCCCGTCGGGTTTATGAAAAACTGTTTTTT.

The V and J genes are TRBV7-2 and TRBJ2-1; TRBD2 matches 11 bases. CDR1 is SGHTA and CDR2 is FQGNSA in the germline V gene. The CDR3 covers 18 residues. The J segment lost 4 bases and the V segment lost 2 bases, leaving 10 bases of the junction unmatched. The CDR3 DNA reads TGTGCCAGCAGCTTAACTAGCGGGGGCATACTTATATACAATGAGCAGTTCTTC. It yields the protein CASSLTSGGILIYNEQFF.

The chain carries TRBV15 and TRBJ1-4, with D unresolved. The CDR3 spans 15 residues. Germline-derived CDR1 and CDR2 are LNHNV and YYDKDF (reference sequence). V lost 6 bases to trimming and J lost 0 bases, with 11 bases between them. CDR3 residues: CATSRRFATNEKLFF. The CDR3 DNA reads TGTGCCACCAGTCGACGGTTCGCAACTAATGAAAAACTGTTTTTT.

The CDR3 loop reads CASKETGYSGANVLTF. CDR3 bases: TGTGCCAGTAAGGAGACAGGGTACTCTGGGGCCAACGTCCTGACTTTC. This chain connects TRBV19 to TRBJ2-6; 7 bases fit TRBD1. The germline gives CDR1 LNHDA, CDR2 SQIVND (reference sequence). The CDR3 is made up of 16 amino acids. The V gene end was trimmed by 7 bases and the J gene end by 0 bases; junction bases not matched to a gene: 6.

CDR3 sequence: CASSQDHDQPQHF. Written as DNA, the CDR3 is TGTGCCAGCAGCCAGGATCACGATCAGCCCCAGCATTTT. This sequence joins TRBV3-1 and TRBJ1-5; D uncertain. The length of the CDR3 is 13 residues. CDR1 LGHDT and CDR2 YNNKEL come from the germline V gene (reference sequence). Trimming shortened V by 3 bases and J by 5 bases, and 8 bases separated the two germline ends.

A few counts support this clonotype. The V call is TRBV9, the J call TRBJ2-7; D tentatively reads TRBD1 or TRBD2 (6 bases each). Germline values: CDR1 SGDLS, CDR2 YYNGEE. The CDR3 loop spans 13 amino acids. Trimming took off 4 bases at V and 9 bases at J, with 17 bases between the two ends. CDR3 loop: CASSPPTGGGQYF. In DNA, the CDR3 is TGTGCCAGCAGCCCCCCGACCGGGGGCGGGCAGTACTTC.

Comments on this clonotype: One end of the junction does not line up with germline, which may come from a read error. The genes are TRBV7-7 and TRBJ2-7, with 7 bases identical to TRBD2. The CDR3 spans 13 residues. Germline values: CDR1 SSHAT, CDR2 FNYEAQ (reference sequence). In nucleotides, the CDR3 is TGTGCTAGCAGCGTTGGGACTAACTACGAGCAGTACTTC. Protein: CASSVGTNYEQYF.

This clonotype was picked up many times. The rearrangement links TRBV7-2 to TRBJ2-6, with no clear D. The ends were cut back, 1 base at V and 1 base at J, with 8 bases in the middle. Germline V lookup: CDR1 SGHTA, CDR2 FQGNSA. CDR3 length equals 16 residues. The CDR3 sequence is CASSLVGGSGANVLTF. The DNA for the CDR3 is TGTGCCAGCAGCTTAGTAGGTGGTTCTGGGGCCAACGTCCTGACTTTC.

This clonotype came up many times. CDR3 sequence: CSVEGGGLSTQYF. The CDR3 nucleotides are TGCAGCGTTGAAGGCGGGGGGCTATCTACGCAGTATTTT. This chain connects TRBV29-1 to TRBJ2-3; TRBD2 agrees at 8 bases. V lost 1 base, J lost 8 bases, and 5 bases stayed unmatched. CDR3 length equals 13 residues. Germline lookup yields CDR1 SQVTM and CDR2 ANQGSEA.

This rearrangement joins TRBV7-9 to TRBJ1-4; no definite D call. Looked up from germline, CDR1 is SEHNR and CDR2 is FQNEAQ (reference sequence). This CDR3 contains 15 residues. Trimming pared 5 bases from V and 7 bases from J, leaving 17 bases between. The CDR3 reads CASSPRLGNPEKLFF. The CDR3 DNA is TGTGCCAGCAGCCCCCGTCTGGGCAATCCTGAAAAACTGTTTTTT.

This clonotype was counted between two and nine times. The gene calls are TRBV4-1 and TRBJ2-5, with a tentative D call TRBD2 (6 bases). The CDR3 is 16 residues long. Looked up from germline, CDR1 is MGHRA and CDR2 is YSYEKL. V shed 4 bases and J shed 1 base, with 16 bases lying between them. This CDR3 reads CASSPNRAGTQETQYF. In DNA, the CDR3 is TGCGCCAGCAGCCCCAATAGGGCGGGGACCCAAGAGACCCAGTACTTC.

This chain links TRBV3-1 with TRBJ2-5; 7 bases are shared with TRBD1. The germline gives CDR1 LGHDT, CDR2 YNNKEL (reference sequence). Trimming removed 6 bases from V and 2 bases from J; junction bases left unmatched: 3. The CDR3 is made up of 13 amino acids. The DNA of the CDR3 is TGTGCCAGCAGAACGGGACAGCAAGAGACCCAGTACTTC. Protein: CASRTGQQETQYF.

As concerns this clonotype: An end of the junction does not agree with germline; a read error may underlie this. V is TRBV9 and J is TRBJ1-2, with D possibly being TRBD1 (6 bases). CDR1 SGDLS and CDR2 YYNGEE come from the germline V gene. The CDR3 spans 18 residues. CDR3 nucleotide sequence: TGTGCCAGCAGCGTAGGACGGCGTTCGGGGGGGCTGGACTATGGCTACGCCTTC. Encoded protein: CASSVGRRSGGLDYGYAF.

The chain combines TRBV5-1 with TRBJ1-1; D call uncertain. The CDR3 is 16 amino acids. Deletions cut 4 bases from V and 1 base from J, with 17 bases between. Germline V gene data show CDR1 as SGHRS and CDR2 as YFSETQ. In DNA form, the CDR3 reads TGCGCCAGCAGCGCGGGCGGAAATCCCCGGAACACTGAAGCTTTCTTT. This sequence encodes CASSAGGNPRNTEAFF.

The J gene is TRBJ2-3, the V gene TRBV6-1; D could derive from TRBD1 or TRBD2 (6 bases each). Trimming shortened V by 4 bases and J by 3 bases, and 11 bases separated the two germline ends. The V gene's germline CDR1 is MNHNS and CDR2 SASEGT. The CDR3 length is 14 residues. CDR3 sequence (DNA): TGTGCCAGCAGTGCCCTAGGGGGGACAGATACGCAGTATTTT. Protein: CASSALGGTDTQYF.

This clonotype was recorded once. The V call is TRBV6-2 or TRBV6-3, the J call TRBJ2-5; the D gene is possibly TRBD1 (5 bases). The V gene lost 6 bases and the J gene lost 11 bases, with 16 bases spanning the gap. The CDR3 is 12 amino acids. Germline V gene lookup returns CDR1 MNHEY and CDR2 SVGEGT. CDR3 sequence: CASRTEAYGQYF. The CDR3 nucleotides read TGTGCCAGCAGGACAGAGGCCTACGGGCAGTACTTC.

The V gene is TRBV5-8, the J gene TRBJ1-4, with 9 bases aligning to TRBD1. Germline loops: CDR1 SGHTS, CDR2 YDEGEE. V shed 5 bases, J shed 0 bases, and the junction held 20 bases outside the gene matches. The CDR3 runs 21 residues. CDR3 nucleotide sequence: TGTGCCAGCAGTTCCGGGACAGGGTCTGGATTAACTTCGGCAACTAATGAAAAACTGTTTTTT. Translation: CASSSGTGSGLTSATNEKLFF.

This clonotype has ten or more counts. The CDR3 nucleotides read TGTGCCAGCAGCAGAAACAGGGTTAGTGAGACCCAGTACTTC. It yields the protein CASSRNRVSETQYF. The V gene is TRBV7-2, the J gene TRBJ2-5, with D possibly being TRBD1 (6 bases). V was clipped by 5 bases and J by 5 bases, with 15 bases between them. CDR1 and CDR2 (germline): SGHTA, FQGNSA. This CDR3 is 14 amino acids long.

This clonotype was seen only a few times. The rearrangement uses TRBV6-5 and TRBJ2-1, with 7 positions matching TRBD1. CDR3 size: 15 residues. Germline CDR1 and CDR2: MNHEY and SVGAGI. V lost 6 bases to trimming and J lost 2 bases; unmatched junction nucleotides: 7. The CDR3 spells CASRRNRGTYNEQFF. DNA for the CDR3: TGTGCCAGCAGGCGAAACAGGGGCACCTACAATGAGCAGTTCTTC.

This clonotype was observed a handful of times. The chain joins TRBV20-1 to TRBJ2-3; 11 bases line up with TRBD2. The V segment lost 3 bases and the J segment 0 bases; nucleotides outside the gene matches: 8. The CDR3 has 17 amino acids. The germline V gene encodes CDR1 DFQATT and CDR2 SNEGSKA (reference sequence). CDR3 nucleotides: TGCAGTGCTAGGCCCCTAGCGGGGGGATCTAGCACAGATACGCAGTATTTT. Amino acid sequence: CSARPLAGGSSTDTQYF.

The chain combines TRBV12-3 or TRBV12-4 with TRBJ1-1, with TRBD1 as a possible D gene (5 bases). With 4 bases removed from V and 1 base from J, the gap between germline ends came to 13 bases. This CDR3 has 15 residues. CDR3 region: CASSSRVGENTEAFF. The DNA for the CDR3 is TGTGCCAGCAGTTCACGGGTGGGGGAGAACACTGAAGCTTTCTTT.

The sample holds a few counts of this clonotype. The V and J genes are TRBV7-9 and TRBJ1-2; D is perhaps TRBD1 (6 bases). Germline CDR1 SEHNR, CDR2 FQNEAQ (reference sequence). The CDR3 sequence is 14 residues long. V was shortened by 5 bases and J by 8 bases, with 18 bases between the two germline ends. DNA for the CDR3: TGTGCCAGCAGCCCATCGGACAGTCTGCTCGGCTACACCTTC. Its protein product is CASSPSDSLLGYTF.

The J gene is TRBJ2-5, the V gene TRBV20-1, with D uncertain. The germline gives CDR1 DFQATT, CDR2 SNEGSKA (reference sequence). The CDR3 sequence is 12 residues long. V was cut by 7 bases and J by 1 base, with 10 bases left in between. The CDR3 region is CSGGSSQETQYF. CDR3 sequence (DNA): TGCAGTGGGGGTTCGTCCCAAGAGACCCAGTACTTC.

This clonotype occurred a few times. The chain joins TRBV13 to TRBJ2-1; 14 nucleotides line up with TRBD2. The germline V gene encodes CDR1 PRHDT and CDR2 FYEKMQ (reference sequence). Germline trimming cut 2 bases from V and 1 base from J; bases unmatched to any gene: 1. The CDR3 covers 17 residues. This CDR3 reads CASSLRTSGGSYNEQFF. The CDR3 coding sequence is TGTGCCAGCAGCTTACGGACTAGCGGGGGGTCCTACAATGAGCAGTTCTTC.